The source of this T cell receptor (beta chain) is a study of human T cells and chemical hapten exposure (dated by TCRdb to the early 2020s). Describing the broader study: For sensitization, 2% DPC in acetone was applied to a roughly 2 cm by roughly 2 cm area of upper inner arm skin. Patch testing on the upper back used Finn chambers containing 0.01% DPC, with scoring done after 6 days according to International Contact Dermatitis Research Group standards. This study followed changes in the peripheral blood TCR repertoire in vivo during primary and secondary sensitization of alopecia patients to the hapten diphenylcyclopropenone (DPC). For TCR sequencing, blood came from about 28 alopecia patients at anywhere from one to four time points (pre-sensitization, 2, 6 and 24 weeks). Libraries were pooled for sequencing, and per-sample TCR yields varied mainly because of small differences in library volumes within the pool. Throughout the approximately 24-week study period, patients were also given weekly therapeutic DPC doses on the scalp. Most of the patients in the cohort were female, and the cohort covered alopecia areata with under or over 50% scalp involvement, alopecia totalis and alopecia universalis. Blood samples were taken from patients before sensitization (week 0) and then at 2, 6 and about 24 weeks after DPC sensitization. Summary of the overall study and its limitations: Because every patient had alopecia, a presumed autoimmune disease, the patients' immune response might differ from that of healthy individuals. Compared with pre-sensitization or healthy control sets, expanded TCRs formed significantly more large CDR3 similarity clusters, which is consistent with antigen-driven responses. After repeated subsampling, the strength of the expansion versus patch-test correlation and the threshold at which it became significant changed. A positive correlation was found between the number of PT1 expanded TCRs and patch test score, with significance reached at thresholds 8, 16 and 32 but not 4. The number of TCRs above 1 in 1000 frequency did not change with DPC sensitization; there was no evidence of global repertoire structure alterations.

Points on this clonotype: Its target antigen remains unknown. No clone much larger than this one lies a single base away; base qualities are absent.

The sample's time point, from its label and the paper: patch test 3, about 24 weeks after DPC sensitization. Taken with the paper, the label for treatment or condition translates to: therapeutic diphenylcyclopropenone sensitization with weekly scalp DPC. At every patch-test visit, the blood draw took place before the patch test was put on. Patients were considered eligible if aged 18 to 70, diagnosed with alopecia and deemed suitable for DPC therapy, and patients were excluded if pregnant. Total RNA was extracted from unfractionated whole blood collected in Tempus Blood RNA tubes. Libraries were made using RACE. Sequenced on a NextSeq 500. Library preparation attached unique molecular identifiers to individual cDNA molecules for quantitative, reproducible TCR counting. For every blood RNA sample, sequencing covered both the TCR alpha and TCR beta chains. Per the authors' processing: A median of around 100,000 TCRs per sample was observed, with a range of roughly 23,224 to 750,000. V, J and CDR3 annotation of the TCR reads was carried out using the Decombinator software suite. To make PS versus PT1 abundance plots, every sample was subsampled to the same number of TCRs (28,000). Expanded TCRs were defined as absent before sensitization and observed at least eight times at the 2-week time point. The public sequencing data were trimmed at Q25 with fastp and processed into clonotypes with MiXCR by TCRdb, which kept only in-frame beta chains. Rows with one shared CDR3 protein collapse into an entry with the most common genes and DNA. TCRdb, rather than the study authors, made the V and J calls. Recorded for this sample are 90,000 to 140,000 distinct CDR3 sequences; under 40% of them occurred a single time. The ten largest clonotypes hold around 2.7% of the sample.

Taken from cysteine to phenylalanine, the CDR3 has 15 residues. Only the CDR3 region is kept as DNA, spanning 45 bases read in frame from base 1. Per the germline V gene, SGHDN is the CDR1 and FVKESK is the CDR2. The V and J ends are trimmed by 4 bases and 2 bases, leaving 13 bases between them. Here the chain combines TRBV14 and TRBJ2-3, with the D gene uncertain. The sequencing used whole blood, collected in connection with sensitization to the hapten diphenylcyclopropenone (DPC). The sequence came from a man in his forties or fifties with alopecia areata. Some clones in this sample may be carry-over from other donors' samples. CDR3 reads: CASSPYLGFTDTQYF. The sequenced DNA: TGTGCCAGCAGCCCCTACCTAGGATTCACAGATACGCAGTATTTT.